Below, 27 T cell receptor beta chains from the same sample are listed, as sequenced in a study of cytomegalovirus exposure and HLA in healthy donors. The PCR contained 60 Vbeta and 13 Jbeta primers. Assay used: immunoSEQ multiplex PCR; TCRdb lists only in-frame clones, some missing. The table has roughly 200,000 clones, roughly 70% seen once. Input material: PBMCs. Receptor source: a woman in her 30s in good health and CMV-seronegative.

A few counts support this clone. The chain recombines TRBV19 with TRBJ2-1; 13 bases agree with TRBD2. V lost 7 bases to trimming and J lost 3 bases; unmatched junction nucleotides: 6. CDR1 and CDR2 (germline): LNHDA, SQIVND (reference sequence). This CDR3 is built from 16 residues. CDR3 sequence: CASIGGTSGVYNEQFF. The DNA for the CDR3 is TGTGCCAGTATTGGGGGGACTAGCGGGGTCTACAATGAGCAGTTCTTC.

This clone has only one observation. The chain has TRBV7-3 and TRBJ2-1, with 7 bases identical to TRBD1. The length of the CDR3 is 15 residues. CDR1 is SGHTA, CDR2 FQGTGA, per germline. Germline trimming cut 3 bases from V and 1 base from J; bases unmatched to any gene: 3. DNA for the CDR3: TGTGCCAGCAGCTTTGGGACAGTGTCCTACAATGAGCAGTTCTTC. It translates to CASSFGTVSYNEQFF.

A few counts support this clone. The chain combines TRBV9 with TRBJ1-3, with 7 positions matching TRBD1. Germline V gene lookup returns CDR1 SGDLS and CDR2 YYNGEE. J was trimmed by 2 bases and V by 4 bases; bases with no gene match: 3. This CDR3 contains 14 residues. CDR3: CASSSGTAGNTIYF. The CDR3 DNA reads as TGTGCCAGCAGCTCTGGGACAGCTGGAAACACCATATATTTT.

CDR3 loop: CSGLGHSNGGTEAFF. The CDR3 region has the DNA TGCAGCGGCCTAGGACATTCTAACGGAGGGACTGAAGCTTTCTTT. This chain links TRBV29-1 with TRBJ1-1, with D tentatively TRBD1 (5 bases). The CDR3 has 15 amino acids. Germline CDR1 reads SQVTM; CDR2 reads ANQGSEA. V gave up 7 bases and J gave up 5 bases, with 23 bases separating them. Complete variable domain (other parts from reference TRBV29-1 and TRBJ1-1): SAVISQKPSRDICQRGTSLTIQCQVDSQVTMMFWYRQQPGQSLTLIATANQGSEATYESGFVIDKFPISRPNLTFSTLTVSNMSPEDSSIYLCSGLGHSNGGTEAFFGQGTRLTVV.

CDR3 bases: TGTGCCAGCAGCCTTGACAGGGTTTTTGGAAACACCATATATTTT. It yields the protein CASSLDRVFGNTIYF. The chain uses TRBV7-2 and TRBJ1-3; 7 bases are shared with TRBD1. Germline loops: CDR1 SGHTA, CDR2 FQGNSA. CDR3 length equals 15 residues. Unmatched junction bases numbered 7, after V lost 5 bases and J lost 3 bases.

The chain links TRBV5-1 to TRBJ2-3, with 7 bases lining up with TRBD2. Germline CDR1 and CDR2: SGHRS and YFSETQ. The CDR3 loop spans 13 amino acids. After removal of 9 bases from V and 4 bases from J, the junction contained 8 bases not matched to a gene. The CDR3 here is CATAERGADTQYF. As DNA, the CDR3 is TGCGCCACAGCAGAGCGGGGCGCAGATACGCAGTATTTT.

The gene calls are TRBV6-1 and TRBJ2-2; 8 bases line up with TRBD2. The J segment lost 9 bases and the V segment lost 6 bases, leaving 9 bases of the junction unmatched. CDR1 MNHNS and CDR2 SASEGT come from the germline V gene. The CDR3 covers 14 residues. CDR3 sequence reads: CASSSGTSTRELFF. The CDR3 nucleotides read TGTGCCAGCAGCTCCGGGACTAGTACGAGGGAGCTGTTTTTT.

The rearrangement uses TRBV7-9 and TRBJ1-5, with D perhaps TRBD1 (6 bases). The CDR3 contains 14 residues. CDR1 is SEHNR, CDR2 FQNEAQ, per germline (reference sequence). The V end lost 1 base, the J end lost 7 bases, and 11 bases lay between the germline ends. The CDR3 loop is CASSLGTQGQPQHF. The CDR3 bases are TGTGCCAGCAGCTTAGGGACACAGGGCCAGCCCCAGCATTTT.

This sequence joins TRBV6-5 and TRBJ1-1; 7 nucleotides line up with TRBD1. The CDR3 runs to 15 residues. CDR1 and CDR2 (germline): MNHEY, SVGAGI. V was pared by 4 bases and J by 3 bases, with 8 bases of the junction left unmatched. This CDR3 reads CASSSGQAWYTEAFF. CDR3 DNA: TGTGCCAGCAGTTCCGGACAGGCGTGGTACACTGAAGCTTTCTTT.

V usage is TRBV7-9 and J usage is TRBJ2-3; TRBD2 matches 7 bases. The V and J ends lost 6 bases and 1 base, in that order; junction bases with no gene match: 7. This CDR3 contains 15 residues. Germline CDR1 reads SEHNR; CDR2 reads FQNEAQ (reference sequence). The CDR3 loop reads CASRGEGRRTDTQYF. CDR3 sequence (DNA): TGTGCCAGCAGGGGGGAGGGCCGTCGCACAGATACGCAGTATTTT.

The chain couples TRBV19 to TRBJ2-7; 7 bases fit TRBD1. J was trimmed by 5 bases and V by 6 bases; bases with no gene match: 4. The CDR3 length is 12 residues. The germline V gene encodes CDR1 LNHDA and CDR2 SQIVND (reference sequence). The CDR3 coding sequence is TGTGCCAGTAGAGACAGGGAGAACGAGCAGTACTTC. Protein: CASRDRENEQYF.

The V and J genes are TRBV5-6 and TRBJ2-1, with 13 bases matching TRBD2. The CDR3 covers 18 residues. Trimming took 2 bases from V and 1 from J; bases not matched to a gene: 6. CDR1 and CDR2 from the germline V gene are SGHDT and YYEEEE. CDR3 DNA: TGTGCCAGCAGCTTCCTCTGGACTAGCGGGAGTTCCTACAATGAGCAGTTCTTC. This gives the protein CASSFLWTSGSSYNEQFF.

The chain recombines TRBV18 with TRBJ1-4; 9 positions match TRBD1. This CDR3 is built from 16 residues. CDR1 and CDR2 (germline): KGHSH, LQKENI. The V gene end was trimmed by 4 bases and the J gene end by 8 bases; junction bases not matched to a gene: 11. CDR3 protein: CASSLQGALLEEKLFF. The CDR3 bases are TGTGCCAGCTCACTACAGGGGGCGCTTTTAGAGGAAAAACTGTTTTTT.

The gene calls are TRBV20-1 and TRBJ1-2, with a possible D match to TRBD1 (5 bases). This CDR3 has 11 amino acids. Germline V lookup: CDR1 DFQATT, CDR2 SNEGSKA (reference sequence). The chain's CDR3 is CSPRGGSSYTF. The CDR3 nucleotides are TGCAGCCCCCGGGGGGGGAGCAGCTACACCTTC.

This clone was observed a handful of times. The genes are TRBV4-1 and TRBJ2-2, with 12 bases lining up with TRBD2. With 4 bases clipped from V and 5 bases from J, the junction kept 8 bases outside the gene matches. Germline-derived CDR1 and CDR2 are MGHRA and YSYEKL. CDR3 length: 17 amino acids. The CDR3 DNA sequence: TGCGCCAGCAGCCCCGGACTAGCGGGAATACAAACCGGGGAGCTGTTTTTT. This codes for CASSPGLAGIQTGELFF.

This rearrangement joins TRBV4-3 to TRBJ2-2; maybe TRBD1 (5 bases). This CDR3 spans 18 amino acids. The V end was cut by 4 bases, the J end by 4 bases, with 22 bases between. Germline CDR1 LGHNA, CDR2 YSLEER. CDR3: CASSPNGASLSGTGELFF. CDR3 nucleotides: TGCGCCAGCAGCCCGAATGGGGCATCATTATCAGGCACCGGGGAGCTGTTTTTT.

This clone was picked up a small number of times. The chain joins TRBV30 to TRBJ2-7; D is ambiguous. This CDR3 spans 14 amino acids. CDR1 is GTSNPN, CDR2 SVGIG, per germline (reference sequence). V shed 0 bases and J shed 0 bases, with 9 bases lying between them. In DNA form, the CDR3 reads TGTGCCTGGAGTGTACAGATAAGCTCCTACGAGCAGTACTTC. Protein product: CAWSVQISSYEQYF.

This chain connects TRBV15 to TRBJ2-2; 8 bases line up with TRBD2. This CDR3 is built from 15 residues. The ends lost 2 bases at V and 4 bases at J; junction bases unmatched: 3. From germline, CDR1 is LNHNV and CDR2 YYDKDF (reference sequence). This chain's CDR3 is CATSRLAGPTGELFF. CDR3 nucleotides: TGTGCCACCAGCAGACTAGCGGGCCCCACCGGGGAGCTGTTTTTT.

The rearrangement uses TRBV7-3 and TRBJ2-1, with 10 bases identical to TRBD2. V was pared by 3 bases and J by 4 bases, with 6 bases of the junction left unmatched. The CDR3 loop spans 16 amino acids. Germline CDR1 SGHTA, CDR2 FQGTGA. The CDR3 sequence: CASSFNSGGPYNEQFF. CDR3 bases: TGTGCCAGCAGCTTTAATAGCGGGGGGCCTTACAATGAGCAGTTCTTC.

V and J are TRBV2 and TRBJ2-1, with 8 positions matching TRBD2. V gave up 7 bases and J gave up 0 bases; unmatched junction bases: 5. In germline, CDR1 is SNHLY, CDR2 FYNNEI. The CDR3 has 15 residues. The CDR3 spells CASISGESSYNEQFF. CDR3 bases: TGTGCCAGCATTAGCGGGGAGAGCTCCTACAATGAGCAGTTCTTC.

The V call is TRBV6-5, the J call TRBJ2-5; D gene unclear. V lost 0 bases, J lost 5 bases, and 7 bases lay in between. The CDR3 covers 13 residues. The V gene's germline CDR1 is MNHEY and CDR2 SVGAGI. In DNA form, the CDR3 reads TGTGCCAGCAGTTACTCGTCTAGTGAGACCCAGTACTTC. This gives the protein CASSYSSSETQYF.

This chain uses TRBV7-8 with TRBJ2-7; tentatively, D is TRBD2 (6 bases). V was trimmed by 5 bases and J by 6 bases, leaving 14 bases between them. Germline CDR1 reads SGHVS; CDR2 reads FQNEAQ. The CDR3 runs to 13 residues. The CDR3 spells CASSPGVGLEQYF. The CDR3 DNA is TGTGCCAGCAGCCCGGGCGTGGGACTCGAGCAGTACTTC.

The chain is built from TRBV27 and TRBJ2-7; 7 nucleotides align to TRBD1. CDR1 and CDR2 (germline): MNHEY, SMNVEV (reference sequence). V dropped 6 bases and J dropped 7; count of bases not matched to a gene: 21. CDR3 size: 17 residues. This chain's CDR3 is CASSSPHTGATLWEQYF. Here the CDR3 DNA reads TGTGCCAGCAGCTCCCCCCATACAGGGGCGACGCTCTGGGAGCAGTACTTC.

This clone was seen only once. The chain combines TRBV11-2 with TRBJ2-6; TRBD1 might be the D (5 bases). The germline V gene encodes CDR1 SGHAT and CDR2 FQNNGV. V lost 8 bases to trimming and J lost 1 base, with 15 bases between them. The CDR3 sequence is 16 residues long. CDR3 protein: CASREAGSSGANVLTF. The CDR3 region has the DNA TGTGCCAGCCGCGAGGCAGGGTCTTCTGGGGCCAACGTCCTGACTTTC.

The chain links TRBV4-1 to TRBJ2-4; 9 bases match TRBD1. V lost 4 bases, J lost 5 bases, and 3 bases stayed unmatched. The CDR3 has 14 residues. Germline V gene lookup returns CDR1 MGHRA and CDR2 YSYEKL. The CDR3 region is CASSLGTGQNIQYF. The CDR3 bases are TGCGCCAGCAGCCTCGGGACAGGGCAAAACATTCAGTACTTC.

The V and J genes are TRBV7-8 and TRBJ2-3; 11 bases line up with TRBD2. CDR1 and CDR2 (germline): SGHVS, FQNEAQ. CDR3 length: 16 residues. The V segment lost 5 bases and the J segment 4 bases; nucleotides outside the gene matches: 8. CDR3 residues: CASSQDTSGGADTQYF. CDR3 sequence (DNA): TGTGCCAGCAGCCAAGATACTAGCGGGGGAGCAGATACGCAGTATTTT.

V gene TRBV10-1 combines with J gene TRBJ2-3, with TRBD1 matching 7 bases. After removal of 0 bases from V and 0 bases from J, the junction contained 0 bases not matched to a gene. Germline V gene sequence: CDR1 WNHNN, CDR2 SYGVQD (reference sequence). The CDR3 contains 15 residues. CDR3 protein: CASSESGQSTDTQYF. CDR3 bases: TGCGCCAGCAGTGAGTCGGGACAGAGCACAGATACGCAGTATTTT.